Each of the 21 T cell receptor beta chains below was sequenced from the same sample in a study of shared clonotypes between healthy human individuals. The method was immunoSEQ multiplex PCR; TCRdb's version includes in-frame clones alone and lacks a portion of them. The sample carries 2.5 million or so clones, more than 80% recorded once. Sequencing used naive CD4+ T cells sorted from blood. Subset meaning: CD45RA+ positively selected. These receptors were taken from a man aged 18-30 years in good health.

The V call is TRBV9, the J call TRBJ1-3; the D is unclear. CDR3 size: 15 residues. V was trimmed by 0 bases and J by 1 base, leaving 8 bases between them. The germline CDR1 and CDR2 sequences are SGDLS and YYNGEE. DNA of the CDR3: TGTGCCAGCAGCGTAGGTGGGGAATCTGGAAACACCATATATTTT. The encoded protein is CASSVGGESGNTIYF.

The V and J genes are TRBV4-2 and TRBJ2-5, with D perhaps TRBD1 (8 bases). Germline-derived CDR1 and CDR2 are LGHNA and YNFKEQ. The CDR3 sequence is 15 residues long. Trimming stripped 4 bases from V and 5 bases from J, with 17 bases between. CDR3 residues: CASSRTTGDYETQYF. DNA for the CDR3: TGTGCCAGCAGCCGAACGACAGGGGACTATGAGACCCAGTACTTC.

This chain uses TRBV7-9 with TRBJ2-2; D is perhaps TRBD2 (5 bases). The CDR3 consists of 14 residues. Germline V gene data show CDR1 as SEHNR and CDR2 as FQNEAQ (reference sequence). The V end was cut by 5 bases, the J end by 3 bases, with 10 bases between. The CDR3 protein is CASSSPGYTGELFF. For the CDR3, the DNA is TGTGCCAGCAGCAGCCCGGGGTACACCGGGGAGCTGTTTTTT.

This chain's CDR3 is CASSLQGAGNEKLFF. The CDR3, as DNA: TGTGCCAGCAGTCTACAGGGGGCCGGTAATGAAAAACTGTTTTTT. The chain is built from TRBV28 and TRBJ1-4; TRBD1 agrees at 9 bases. Germline-derived CDR1 and CDR2 are MDHEN and SYDVKM. The length of the CDR3 is 15 residues. V lost 5 bases to trimming and J lost 4 bases; unmatched junction nucleotides: 5.

The sample holds one count of this clone. The chain is built from TRBV7-2 and TRBJ2-4; maybe TRBD2 (6 bases). Germline CDR1 reads SGHTA; CDR2 reads FQGNSA. The length of the CDR3 is 14 residues. The germline V and J ends were trimmed by 4 bases and 11 bases, with 18 bases remaining between them. The CDR3 DNA reads as TGTGCCAGCAGCTATTCCGGGACTCCCTTAGTTCAGTACTTC. It yields the protein CASSYSGTPLVQYF.

V usage is TRBV30 and J usage is TRBJ2-1; D is unresolved. V was clipped by 0 bases and J by 9 bases, with 9 bases between them. The germline CDR1 and CDR2 sequences are GTSNPN and SVGIG (reference sequence). The CDR3 length is 12 residues. The CDR3 DNA reads as TGTGCCTGGAGTGTACTTCAGCTTGAGCAGTTCTTC. It yields the protein CAWSVLQLEQFF.

This clone was seen only once. This sequence joins TRBV7-2 and TRBJ2-7; 8 positions match TRBD2. CDR3 length: 13 amino acids. CDR1 is SGHTA and CDR2 is FQGNSA in the germline V gene. V lost 3 bases to trimming and J lost 6 bases; unmatched junction nucleotides: 4. The CDR3, as DNA: TGTGCCAGCAGCTTGGGGACTAGTAGCGAGCAGTACTTC. Translating gives CASSLGTSSEQYF.

The rearrangement links TRBV7-6 to TRBJ2-5; 16 bases agree with TRBD2. TRBJ2-7 explains the end of the DNA better; the J call may be wrong. From germline, CDR1 is SGHVS and CDR2 FNYEAQ. The CDR3 is 18 amino acids. CDR3 residues: CASSLGLAGGQVPYEQYF. The CDR3 bases are TGTGCCAGCAGCCTGGGACTAGCGGGGGGGCAAGTTCCCTACGAGCAGTACTTC.

The V gene is TRBV6-6, the J gene TRBJ1-1; D unclear. V was cut by 7 bases and J by 3 bases, with 18 bases left in between. This CDR3 has 15 amino acids. The germline V gene has CDR1 MNHNY and CDR2 SVGAGI (reference sequence). Here the CDR3 reads CASKTRGLVYTEAFF. The CDR3 coding sequence is TGTGCCAGCAAAACTCGAGGGCTCGTTTACACTGAAGCTTTCTTT.

This chain uses TRBV19 with TRBJ1-2; 9 bases map to TRBD1. Germline trimming cut 4 bases from V and 6 bases from J; bases unmatched to any gene: 3. The germline V gene encodes CDR1 LNHDA and CDR2 SQIVND (reference sequence). This CDR3 has 13 amino acids. The CDR3 region is CASSKGQGHGYTF. CDR3 coding DNA: TGTGCCAGTAGTAAGGGACAGGGCCATGGCTACACCTTC.

Here the CDR3 reads CSARDEGPQHF. For the CDR3, the DNA is TGCAGTGCTAGAGATGAGGGGCCCCAGCATTTT. This chain uses TRBV20-1 with TRBJ1-5, with D uncertain. CDR1 is DFQATT and CDR2 is SNEGSKA in the germline V gene (reference sequence). CDR3 length: 11 amino acids. V dropped 0 bases and J dropped 9 bases, with 6 bases sitting between them.

CDR3 in DNA: TGTGCCAGCAGTTACTCGAGAAGGGCGGACACTGAAGCTTTCTTT. Protein sequence: CASSYSRRADTEAFF. This sequence joins TRBV6-5 and TRBJ1-1; D unresolved. This CDR3 spans 15 amino acids. The germline gives CDR1 MNHEY, CDR2 SVGAGI. The V end was cut by 0 bases, the J end by 3 bases, with 11 bases between.

The chain links TRBV30 to TRBJ1-6, with TRBD1 matching over 7 bases. The CDR3 sequence is 16 residues long. The germline gives CDR1 GTSNPN, CDR2 SVGIG (reference sequence). Unmatched junction bases numbered 7, after V lost 2 bases and J lost 3 bases. CDR3: CAWSLGTVGYNSPLHF. The CDR3 DNA reads as TGTGCCTGGAGTTTGGGGACAGTCGGCTATAATTCACCCCTCCACTTT. The complete variable domain, with remaining parts taken from reference TRBV30 and TRBJ1-6, reads SQTIHQWPATLVQPVGSPLSLECTVEGTSNPNLYWYRQAAGRGLQLLFYSVGIGQISSEVPQNLSASRPQDRQFILSSKKLLLSDSGFYLCAWSLGTVGYNSPLHFGNGTRLTVT.

Points on this clone: The same CDR3 also results from other DNA sequences found in this sample. This chain connects TRBV27 to TRBJ1-6, with D possibly matching TRBD1 (6 bases). V dropped 3 bases and J dropped 7 bases, with 13 bases sitting between them. Germline lookup yields CDR1 MNHEY and CDR2 SMNVEV (reference sequence). The CDR3 runs 15 residues. CDR3 amino acids: CASSLFRTVNSPLHF. The CDR3, as DNA: TGTGCCAGCAGTTTGTTTAGGACAGTCAATTCACCCCTCCACTTT.

V usage is TRBV2 and J usage is TRBJ2-7, with 13 bases identical to TRBD2. V shed 4 bases and J 2 bases; nucleotides not matched to a gene: 5. The CDR3 covers 16 residues. Germline CDR1 is SNHLY and CDR2 is FYNNEI. The CDR3 here is CASSVGGLAGTYEQYF. As DNA, the CDR3 is TGTGCCAGCAGTGTTGGGGGACTAGCGGGAACCTACGAGCAGTACTTC. The full variable domain, in which reference TRBV2 and TRBJ2-7 provide the parts outside the CDR3, is EPEVTQTPSHQVTQMGQEVILRCVPISNHLYFYWYRQILGQKVEFLVSFYNNEISEKSEIFDDQFSVERPDGSNFTLKIRSTKLEDSAMYFCASSVGGLAGTYEQYFGPGTRLTVT.

V is TRBV29-1 and J is TRBJ2-7; D is perhaps TRBD1 (6 bases). V dropped 4 bases and J dropped 3 bases, with 16 bases sitting between them. This CDR3 spans 14 amino acids. Germline V gives CDR1 SQVTM, CDR2 ANQGSEA. CDR3 residues: CSVGSGTRHYEQYF. CDR3 sequence (DNA): TGCAGCGTTGGGTCCGGGACAAGACACTACGAGCAGTACTTC.

The V gene is TRBV7-3, the J gene TRBJ2-3; a possible D gene is TRBD2 (6 bases). The V gene's germline CDR1 is SGHTA and CDR2 FQGTGA. The CDR3 consists of 15 residues. Trimming pared 5 bases from V and 10 bases from J, leaving 22 bases between. DNA of the CDR3: TGTGCCAGCAGCCCGAGGAGGGTTGATCCTAAGGCGCAGTATTTT. Its protein is CASSPRRVDPKAQYF.

The gene calls are TRBV6-5 and TRBJ2-7, with TRBD1 matching 7 bases. The CDR3 is 13 amino acids. Trimming took 6 bases from V and 3 from J; bases not matched to a gene: 5. CDR1 is MNHEY, CDR2 SVGAGI, per germline. The CDR3 loop reads CASRSGQYYEQYF. Written as DNA, the CDR3 is TGTGCCAGCAGATCGGGACAGTACTACGAGCAGTACTTC.

The chain carries TRBV4-3 and TRBJ2-7; either TRBD1 or TRBD2 may supply D (5 bases each). Germline values: CDR1 LGHNA, CDR2 YSLEER. This CDR3 comprises 15 residues. V was clipped by 0 bases and J by 4 bases, with 13 bases between them. For the CDR3, the DNA is TGCGCCAGCAGCCAAGAAGGGACGAGAGGGTACGAGCAGTACTTC. This codes for CASSQEGTRGYEQYF.

This CDR3 reads CASSYFGAGYGYTF. CDR3 DNA: TGTGCCAGCAGTTACTTTGGGGCAGGCTATGGCTACACCTTC. The V and J genes are TRBV6-6 and TRBJ1-2; weak D call: TRBD1 (5 bases). Germline-derived CDR1 and CDR2 are MNHNY and SVGAGI (reference sequence). This CDR3 has 14 amino acids. The V end was cut by 1 base, the J end by 4 bases, with 10 bases between.

The chain combines TRBV18 with TRBJ2-1; 7 bases align to TRBD1. Germline loops: CDR1 KGHSH, CDR2 LQKENI. The CDR3 contains 12 residues. V shed 5 bases, J shed 15 bases, and the junction held 10 bases outside the gene matches. The CDR3 sequence: CASSTDRDQLFF. CDR3 coding DNA: TGTGCCAGCTCAACCGACAGGGACCAATTGTTCTTC.